This T cell receptor (beta chain) comes out of a study of siplizumab effects on memory and regulatory T cells. The CDR3 runs to 12 residues. Trimming shortened V by 0 bases and J by 7 bases, and 7 bases separated the two germline ends. Per the germline V gene, CDR1 is SGHRS and CDR2 is YFSETQ. In its sample, this clone was seen a few times. Its antigen is unidentified. Study outcomes and limitations: Apparently more diverse than memory cells, naive T cells also seemed major alloresponse contributors.

Method: immunoSEQ multiplex PCR; TCRdb's copy keeps in-frame clones and lacks some. Of roughly 56,000 clones in the sample, around 97% were seen once. The chain carries TRBV5-1 and TRBJ1-2; tentatively, D is TRBD1 (5 bases). The specimen sequenced was naive CD8+ T cells sorted from blood. The sequence came from a human donor in good health. The CDR3 loop is CASSLEQVGYTF. CDR3 nucleotides: TGCGCCAGCAGCTTGGAACAGGTTGGCTACACCTTC.